Included here is one TCR beta chain sequence, with context. Enrolled through a virtual design, the participants were between roughly 18 and 95 years of age and came from some 26 US areas. Clinical history reported by participants formed the basis on which cohorts were assigned. This record belongs to a study of blood T cell repertoires in COVID-19. Study-wide background: In each case, the material was cDNA or gDNA derived from T cells, B-cell-depleted T cells, or PBMCs.

Germline assignment: CDR1 SGHKS and CDR2 YYEKEE (reference sequence). Unmatched junction bases numbered 9, after V lost 4 bases and J lost 7 bases. The CDR3 extends over 16 amino acids. Methods used by the authors: Reference gene primer amplification in the assay estimated nucleated cell counts. The data were produced by immunoSEQ multiplex PCR, yet TCRdb's version contains in-frame clones alone and is incomplete. The V and J calls and clone size are taken from that table; D and trimming were inferred from the DNA. The sample has under 300,000 clones; approximately 84% are singletons. The sequence derives from a man aged 35-49 years who had recovered from COVID-19. The chain employs TRBV5-5 and TRBJ2-2, with 11 bases aligning to TRBD2. Source material: PBMCs or T cells enriched from blood (not recorded which). The CDR3 bases are TGTGCCAGCAGCCCCCTAGCGGGGGGTTCTTACGGGGAGCTGTTTTTT. Residues: CASSPLAGGSYGELFF.